This T cell receptor beta chain was identified during a study of identical twins' blood T cells. CDR1 and CDR2 (germline): SGHDN, FVKESK. Trimming removed 6 bases at V and 4 bases at J, with 15 bases between. The CDR3 length is 14 residues. TCRdb independently ran MiXCR on the 5' RACE reads; one entry per CDR3 protein. The data contain roughly 340,000 distinct CDR3 sequences, about 28% of them singletons. Many counts were recorded for this clonotype. The clonotype originates from a woman aged 18-55 years in good health. Sequencing was carried out using PBMCs. The V call is TRBV14, the J call TRBJ1-1; TRBD1 is a possible D gene (5 bases). CDR3 bases: TGTGCCAGCAGTTTTGGGGGATATAGCACTGAAGCTTTCTTT. Its translation: CASSFGGYSTEAFF.